This TCR beta chain comes out of a study of blood T cell repertoires in COVID-19. Study as a whole: Specimens from acute and convalescent COVID-19 originated in the United States, Italy and Spain.

Germline V gives CDR1 ENHRY, CDR2 SYGVKD. CDR3 length equals 15 residues. The V segment lost 6 bases and the J segment 0 bases; nucleotides outside the gene matches: 7. Original processing methods: Researchers report that nucleated cell counts were estimated from reference gene primer amplification. The protocol was immunoSEQ multiplex PCR, while the TCRdb copy is restricted to in-frame clones and leaves out a portion. V, J and clone size are taken as reported in that table, and D and trimming were inferred from the DNA itself. The table shows a few hundred thousand clones, with roughly 89% occurring only once.

The chain recombines TRBV10-3 with TRBJ2-7; 8 nucleotides match TRBD1. This receptor was taken from a young man with COVID-19, enrolled during active disease. The source material was peripheral blood. In nucleotides, the CDR3 is TGTGCCATCAGGGACGGACAGGGCGTCTCCTACGAGCAGTACTTC. As protein: CAIRDGQGVSYEQYF.